The 28 T cell receptor beta chains in this list originate from one sample, sequenced in a study of T cells in Graves' hyperthyroidism and ophthalmopathy. TCR beta CDR3 regions were amplified from RNA transcripts. During a first-round RT-PCR of the TCR CDR3, the HTBI primer set was used. TCRdb processed the multiplex PCR reads anew with MiXCR; each CDR3 protein has one entry. The sample comprises roughly 380,000 distinct CDR3 sequences, 11% to 15% of which are singletons, and 8% to 13% rests with the top ten. Sequencing was done on a sample of blood. These receptors all stem from a woman aged 55-70 years with Graves' hyperthyroidism.

In this sample, this clonotype turned up many times. The V gene is TRBV20-1, the J gene TRBJ1-2, with D unclear. This CDR3 spans 13 amino acids. V was shortened by 5 bases and J by 3 bases, with 13 bases between the two germline ends. In germline, CDR1 is DFQATT, CDR2 SNEGSKA (reference sequence). CDR3 loop: CSAALGSDYGYTF. The CDR3 nucleotides read TGCAGTGCTGCCTTAGGATCCGACTATGGCTACACCTTC.

This clonotype was counted between two and nine times. The chain carries TRBV19 and TRBJ2-7; D is perhaps TRBD1 (6 bases). The CDR3 is 14 amino acids. Trimming shortened V by 4 bases and J by 1 base, and 11 bases separated the two germline ends. CDR1 and CDR2 (germline): LNHDA, SQIVND (reference sequence). CDR3 amino acids: CASSTWDTSYEQYF. DNA of the CDR3: TGTGCCAGTAGTACGTGGGACACTTCCTACGAGCAGTACTTC.

This clonotype was detected ten times or more. The rearrangement uses TRBV24-1 and TRBJ2-3; D ambiguous. The CDR3 contains 15 residues. Deletions cut 4 bases from V and 6 bases from J, with 16 bases between. CDR1 is KGHDR, CDR2 SFDVKD, per germline. CDR3 nucleotides: TGTGCCACCAGTGACGACGGCGGTCCCGGGGATACGCAGTATTTT. Translated: CATSDDGGPGDTQYF.

The chain couples TRBV6-1 to TRBJ2-2, with TRBD2 matching 13 bases. V was clipped by 5 bases and J by 7 bases; unmatched bases: 7. This CDR3 has 16 residues. Germline loops: CDR1 MNHNS, CDR2 SASEGT. The CDR3 sequence is CASSPPGLAGRGELFF. In DNA, the CDR3 is TGTGCCAGCAGTCCCCCGGGACTAGCGGGACGCGGGGAGCTGTTTTTT.

This clonotype was observed many times. The chain is built from TRBV24-1 and TRBJ2-7; 7 bases map to TRBD1. The ends lost 4 bases at V and 2 bases at J; junction bases unmatched: 7. CDR1 is KGHDR and CDR2 is SFDVKD in the germline V gene. The CDR3 contains 15 residues. CDR3 amino acids: CATSDARDSTYEQYF. The CDR3 region has the DNA TGTGCCACCAGTGACGCCCGGGACAGTACCTACGAGCAGTACTTC.

Ten or more counts support this clonotype. The rearrangement joins TRBV20-1 to TRBJ2-7; 8 nucleotides align to TRBD1. The V gene's germline CDR1 is DFQATT and CDR2 SNEGSKA (reference sequence). The CDR3 has 17 amino acids. The ends lost 1 base at V and 3 bases at J; junction bases unmatched: 14. As DNA, the CDR3 is TGCAGTGCTAGAGGCCGGCCGACAGGGGCCTTCGTCTACGAGCAGTACTTC. Amino acids: CSARGRPTGAFVYEQYF.

This clonotype was detected ten times or more. J is TRBJ2-2 and V is TRBV7-9, with a possible D match to TRBD1 (6 bases). The germline CDR1 and CDR2 sequences are SEHNR and FQNEAQ (reference sequence). The CDR3 loop spans 15 amino acids. The V gene lost 4 bases and the J gene lost 1 base, with 10 bases spanning the gap. The chain's CDR3 is CASSSTGQNTGELFF. The CDR3 nucleotides are TGTGCCAGCAGCTCGACGGGACAGAACACCGGGGAGCTGTTTTTT. The complete variable domain, with remaining parts taken from reference TRBV7-9 and TRBJ2-2, reads DTGVSQNPRHKITKRGQNVTFRCDPISEHNRLYWYRQTLGQGPEFLTYFQNEAQLEKSRLLSDRFSAERPKGSFSTLEIQRTEQGDSAMYLCASSSTGQNTGELFFGEGSRLTVL.

The gene calls are TRBV24-1 and TRBJ2-2, with D perhaps matching TRBD1 or TRBD2 (5 bases each). CDR1 and CDR2 from the germline V gene are KGHDR and SFDVKD. The CDR3 totals 17 residues. V gave up 2 bases and J gave up 4 bases, with 16 bases separating them. The CDR3 sequence is CATSDSRGDWGTGELFF. The CDR3 nucleotides are TGTGCCACCAGTGATTCTAGAGGGGATTGGGGCACCGGGGAGCTGTTTTTT.

This clonotype was recorded many times. The V call is TRBV11-2, the J call TRBJ2-1; no clear D gene. The V end lost 3 bases, the J end lost 6 bases, and 6 bases lay between the germline ends. CDR1 is SGHAT, CDR2 FQNNGV, per germline. The CDR3 is made up of 12 amino acids. The CDR3 nucleotides are TGTGCCAGCAGCTTTATCATCAATGAGCAGTTCTTC. It encodes CASSFIINEQFF.

This clonotype has a count of ten or more. This chain links TRBV27 with TRBJ2-7; maybe TRBD2 (5 bases). The germline V and J ends were trimmed by 6 bases and 2 bases, with 11 bases remaining between them. Germline V lookup: CDR1 MNHEY, CDR2 SMNVEV (reference sequence). The CDR3 has 13 residues. The CDR3 loop is CASSKGGPYEQYF. The CDR3 region has the DNA TGTGCCAGCAGCAAAGGAGGCCCCTACGAGCAGTACTTC.

There are many counts of this clonotype. The chain recombines TRBV7-9 with TRBJ2-2; the match to TRBD2 covers 9 bases. There are 17 residues in the CDR3. V gave up 4 bases and J gave up 0 bases; unmatched junction bases: 6. Germline V gene data show CDR1 as SEHNR and CDR2 as FQNEAQ (reference sequence). CDR3 region: CASSSHLAGPNTGELFF. CDR3 in DNA: TGTGCCAGCAGCTCTCATCTAGCGGGGCCGAACACCGGGGAGCTGTTTTTT.

The chain is built from TRBV27 and TRBJ2-3; D gene unclear. From germline, CDR1 is MNHEY and CDR2 SMNVEV (reference sequence). Trimming took 5 bases from V and 1 from J, leaving 7 bases between them. This CDR3 is built from 13 residues. The DNA of the CDR3 is TGTGCCAGCAGTACATACGGCACAGATACGCAGTATTTT. This gives the protein CASSTYGTDTQYF.

This clonotype was seen repeatedly, ten times or more. The rearrangement uses TRBV29-1 and TRBJ1-1; D call uncertain. Germline-derived CDR1 and CDR2 are SQVTM and ANQGSEA. V dropped 7 bases and J dropped 5 bases, with 14 bases sitting between them. This CDR3 comprises 12 residues. The CDR3 protein is CSAGPGRTEAFF. The CDR3 DNA is TGCAGCGCGGGTCCCGGGCGGACTGAAGCTTTCTTT.

The CDR3 DNA reads TGTGCCACCAGCGGGGGGACAACGAACACTGAAGCTTTCTTT. Its protein is CATSGGTTNTEAFF. The chain couples TRBV15 to TRBJ1-1; possible D gene TRBD1, 6 bases. With 5 bases removed from V and 1 base from J, the gap between germline ends came to 11 bases. CDR3 length: 14 amino acids. Germline V gives CDR1 LNHNV, CDR2 YYDKDF (reference sequence).

This clonotype was recorded many times. The rearrangement joins TRBV27 to TRBJ1-1; D may be TRBD1 (6 bases). Trimming removed 3 bases at V and 4 bases at J, with 21 bases between. Germline V lookup: CDR1 MNHEY, CDR2 SMNVEV (reference sequence). There are 17 residues in the CDR3. The CDR3 bases are TGTGCCAGCAGTTTTTCGGGGGCGCAGAGACGGGGCACTGAAGCTTTCTTT. Protein sequence: CASSFSGAQRRGTEAFF.

In this sample, this clonotype turned up many times. The gene calls are TRBV5-8 and TRBJ2-5; no reliable D call. CDR1 SGHTS and CDR2 YDEGEE come from the germline V gene. Trimming left V 2 bases short and J 4 bases short, with 9 bases between. This CDR3 is built from 13 residues. Here the CDR3 DNA reads TGTGCCAGCAGCTTATATGAAGTAGAGACCCAGTACTTC. This codes for CASSLYEVETQYF.

This clonotype was seen ten or more times. The gene calls are TRBV6-5 and TRBJ2-1, with D tentatively TRBD1 (6 bases). This CDR3 has 14 residues. The germline CDR1 and CDR2 sequences are MNHEY and SVGAGI. Trimming took off 1 base at V and 7 bases at J, with 11 bases between the two ends. As DNA, the CDR3 is TGTGCCAGCAGTTACTTTCGGACAGTGAATGAGCAGTTCTTC. Translating it yields CASSYFRTVNEQFF.

There are many counts of this clonotype. The V call is TRBV7-9, the J call TRBJ2-1; D possibly matches TRBD1 or TRBD2 (5 bases each). The V and J ends lost 8 bases and 5 bases respectively, with 13 bases between them. Germline CDR1 and CDR2: SEHNR and FQNEAQ (reference sequence). The CDR3 has 13 amino acids. CDR3 nucleotide sequence: TGTGCCAGCCACTCCGGGACGCACAATGAGCAGTTCTTC. Translating gives CASHSGTHNEQFF.

Turning to this clonotype: The junction differs from germline at one of its ends, possibly a read error. CDR3 amino acids: CGSSLEAAKMETQYF. The CDR3 DNA reads TGCGGCAGCAGCTTGGAGGCAGCCAAGATGGAAACCCAGTACTTC. The chain links TRBV5-1 to TRBJ2-5; D might be TRBD2 (5 bases). CDR1 and CDR2 from the germline V gene are SGHRS and YFSETQ. CDR3 size: 15 residues.

This clonotype was observed many times. A read error may explain this, as a much larger clone is one base away. This chain joins TRBV7-8 and TRBJ2-1, with TRBD2 matching 9 bases. The germline CDR1 and CDR2 sequences are SGHVS and FQNEAQ. J lost 4 bases, V lost 1 base, and 2 bases had no gene match. This CDR3 contains 15 residues. The CDR3 reads CASSLETSGYNEQFF. The DNA for the CDR3 is TGTGCCAGCAGCTTAGAGACTAGCGGTTACAATGAGCAGTTCTTC.

This clonotype has at least ten counts. The V gene is TRBV7-9, the J gene TRBJ1-2, with D unresolved. The V end lost 8 bases, the J end lost 8 bases, and 15 bases lay between the germline ends. This CDR3 is 12 amino acids long. In germline, CDR1 is SEHNR, CDR2 FQNEAQ (reference sequence). The CDR3 spells CASGTAPGGYTF. DNA for the CDR3: TGTGCCAGCGGAACAGCCCCTGGGGGCTACACCTTC.

With regard to this clonotype: A much larger clone lies a single base off, so this may be a read error. The J gene is TRBJ2-7, the V gene TRBV27; the match to TRBD2 covers 14 bases. This CDR3 has 16 residues. V dropped 5 bases and J dropped 3; count of bases not matched to a gene: 6. Germline V gene sequence: CDR1 MNHEY, CDR2 SMNVEV (reference sequence). The CDR3 DNA reads as TGTGCCAGCAGTGACCCCGGGACTAGCGGGAGCTACGAGCAGTACTTC. It translates to CASSDPGTSGSYEQYF.

DNA for the CDR3: TGTGCCACCAGCAGAGGAAGTCAGGGACGGGCGGAGACCCAGTACTTC. This gives the protein CATSRGSQGRAETQYF. The chain employs TRBV15 and TRBJ2-5; D could derive from TRBD1 or TRBD2 (5 bases each). V was shortened by 1 base and J by 5 bases, with 17 bases between the two germline ends. Looked up from germline, CDR1 is LNHNV and CDR2 is YYDKDF (reference sequence). The CDR3 extends over 16 amino acids. Supplemented by reference TRBV15 and TRBJ2-5, the full variable domain reads DAMVIQNPRYQVTQFGKPVTLSCSQTLNHNVMYWYQQKSSQAPKLLFHYYDKDFNNEADTPDNFQSRRPNTSFCFLDIRSPGLGDTAMYLCATSRGSQGRAETQYFGPGTRLLVL.

This clonotype came up many times. The chain uses TRBV11-2 and TRBJ2-3, with 9 bases aligning to TRBD2. The germline V gene has CDR1 SGHAT and CDR2 FQNNGV. V was pared by 0 bases and J by 3 bases, with 7 bases of the junction left unmatched. The CDR3 has 17 residues. CDR3 amino acids: CASSLDRASGMTDTQYF. In DNA form, the CDR3 reads TGTGCCAGCAGCTTAGATCGGGCTAGCGGGATGACAGATACGCAGTATTTT.

This clonotype has ten or more counts. The rearrangement uses TRBV27 and TRBJ2-1, with a tentative D call TRBD2 (6 bases). CDR3 length equals 17 residues. With 4 bases removed from V and 3 bases from J, the gap between germline ends came to 19 bases. The V gene's germline CDR1 is MNHEY and CDR2 SMNVEV (reference sequence). The CDR3 spells CASSSPQGGTYYNEQFF. The CDR3, as DNA: TGTGCCAGCAGTTCCCCCCAGGGCGGGACTTACTACAATGAGCAGTTCTTC.

The chain has TRBV19 and TRBJ2-1; D is undetermined. Germline CDR1 and CDR2: LNHDA and SQIVND (reference sequence). The CDR3 is made up of 16 amino acids. V gave up 4 bases and J gave up 5 bases, with 18 bases separating them. CDR3 sequence reads: CASSKPPRVRDNEQFF. In nucleotides, the CDR3 is TGTGCCAGTAGTAAACCCCCCCGGGTGAGAGACAATGAGCAGTTCTTC.

CDR3 bases: TGCAGTGCTGACAGGGACAACACAGATACGCAGTATTTT. Its translation is CSADRDNTDTQYF. The chain uses TRBV20-1 and TRBJ2-3, with 7 bases aligning to TRBD1. V lost 5 bases and J lost 2; bases outside the gene matches: 4. The CDR3 length is 13 residues. Germline V lookup: CDR1 DFQATT, CDR2 SNEGSKA (reference sequence).

For this clonotype: This may be a read error, as it is one base from a much larger clone. The chain recombines TRBV4-2 with TRBJ2-1; D remains unclear. This CDR3 is built from 12 residues. Germline lookup yields CDR1 LGHNA and CDR2 YNFKEQ. Trimming stripped 0 bases from V and 13 bases from J, with 10 bases between. The CDR3 spells CASSQDGPSQFF. The CDR3 DNA sequence: TGTGCCAGCAGCCAAGATGGGCCCTCCCAGTTCTTC.